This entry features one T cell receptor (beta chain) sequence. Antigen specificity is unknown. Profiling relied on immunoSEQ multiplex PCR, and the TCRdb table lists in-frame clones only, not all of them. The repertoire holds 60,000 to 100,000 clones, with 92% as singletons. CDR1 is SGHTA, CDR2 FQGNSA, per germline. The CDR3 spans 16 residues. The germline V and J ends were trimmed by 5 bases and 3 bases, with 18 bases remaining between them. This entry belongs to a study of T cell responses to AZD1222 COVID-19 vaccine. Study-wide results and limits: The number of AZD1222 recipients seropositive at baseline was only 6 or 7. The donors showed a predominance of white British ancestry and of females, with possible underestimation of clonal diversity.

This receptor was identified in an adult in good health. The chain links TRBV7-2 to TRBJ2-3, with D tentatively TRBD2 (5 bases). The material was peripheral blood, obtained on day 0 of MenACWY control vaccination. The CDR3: CASSTLPTGLTDTQYF. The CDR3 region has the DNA TGTGCCAGCAGCACCCTTCCGACGGGGTTAACAGATACGCAGTATTTT.